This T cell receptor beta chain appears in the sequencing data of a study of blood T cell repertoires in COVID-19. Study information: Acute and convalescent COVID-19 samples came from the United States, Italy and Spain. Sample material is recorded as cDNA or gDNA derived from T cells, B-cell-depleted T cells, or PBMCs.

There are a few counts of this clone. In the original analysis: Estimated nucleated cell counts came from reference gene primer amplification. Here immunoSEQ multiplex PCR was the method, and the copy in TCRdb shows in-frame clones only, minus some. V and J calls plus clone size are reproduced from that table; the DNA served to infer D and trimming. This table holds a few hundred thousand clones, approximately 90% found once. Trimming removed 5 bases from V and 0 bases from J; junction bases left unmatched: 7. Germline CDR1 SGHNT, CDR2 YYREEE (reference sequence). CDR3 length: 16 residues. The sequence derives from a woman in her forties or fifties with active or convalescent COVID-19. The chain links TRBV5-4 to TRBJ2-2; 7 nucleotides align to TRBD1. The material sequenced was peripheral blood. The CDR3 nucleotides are TGTGCCAGCAGGACCATGACAGGGACGAACACCGGGGAGCTGTTTTTT. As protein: CASRTMTGTNTGELFF.